This passage covers 21 T cell receptor beta chains from one sample sequenced in a study of vaccination and CD4 T cells after COVID-19. Sequencing of cultured CD4+ T cell DNA used the Oncomine TCR Beta short-read assay. TCRdb fed the PCR reads into MiXCR, producing one record per CDR3 protein. The sample contains some 15,000 distinct CDR3 sequences, 74% of which appear only once. The treatment was: approximately nine-day PBMC culture with coronavirus spike peptide pools or control peptides (ViraFEST assay). Their specific antigens are unknown. Material: CD4+ T cells from blood, cultured in vitro. These receptors were taken from a human donor who had recovered from COVID-19.

This sequence joins TRBV12-3 or TRBV12-4 and TRBJ2-2; the match to TRBD2 covers 7 bases. V lost 5 bases to trimming and J lost 7 bases; unmatched junction nucleotides: 4. There are 13 residues in the CDR3. Here the CDR3 reads CASSSGELGELFF. The CDR3, as DNA: TGTGCCAGCAGTAGCGGGGAGCTCGGGGAGCTGTTTTTT.

The rearrangement links TRBV28 to TRBJ1-6, with D tentatively TRBD1 (5 bases). From germline, CDR1 is MDHEN and CDR2 SYDVKM. V lost 2 bases, J lost 10 bases, and 12 bases lay in between. The CDR3 is 14 residues long. CDR3 bases: TGTGCCAGCAGTTTAGGCCCAGGGACCTCACCCCTCCACTTT. It specifies CASSLGPGTSPLHF.

The gene calls are TRBV4-2 and TRBJ2-1; 11 nucleotides agree with TRBD2. Looked up from germline, CDR1 is LGHNA and CDR2 is YNFKEQ. The CDR3 consists of 16 residues. Losses at the gene ends were 4 bases for V and 9 bases for J; bases not matched to a gene: 11. For the CDR3, the DNA is TGTGCCAGCAGCCGTACCGGGACTAGCGGAGGGGGTGAGCAGTTCTTC. Encoded protein: CASSRTGTSGGGEQFF.

The chain joins TRBV27 to TRBJ2-3; the D is unclear. Germline V gene sequence: CDR1 MNHEY, CDR2 SMNVEV (reference sequence). The CDR3 extends over 13 amino acids. V was cut by 5 bases and J by 1 base, with 7 bases left in between. The CDR3 region has the DNA TGTGCCAGCAGTAGCCTCCGCACAGATACGCAGTATTTT. This sequence encodes CASSSLRTDTQYF.

This clonotype has only a few counts. This chain joins TRBV5-1 and TRBJ1-1; TRBD1 might be the D (5 bases). This CDR3 spans 15 amino acids. V was pared by 4 bases and J by 1 base, with 14 bases between. Per the germline V gene, CDR1 is SGHRS and CDR2 is YFSETQ. The CDR3 DNA follows: TGCGCCAGCAGCCAAATCGAGGGGAGGAACACTGAAGCTTTCTTT. Protein: CASSQIEGRNTEAFF.

This chain connects TRBV28 to TRBJ1-1; no reliable D call. V was pared by 3 bases and J by 0 bases, with 17 bases between. Looked up from germline, CDR1 is MDHEN and CDR2 is SYDVKM. The CDR3 loop spans 17 amino acids. CDR3 sequence: CASSFPPPVSMNTEAFF. CDR3 nucleotide sequence: TGTGCCAGCAGTTTCCCCCCCCCCGTCTCAATGAACACTGAAGCTTTCTTT.

The V and J genes are TRBV7-8 and TRBJ2-3, with 11 bases matching TRBD2. This CDR3 spans 15 amino acids. Germline lookup yields CDR1 SGHVS and CDR2 FQNEAQ. V gave up 2 bases and J gave up 6 bases; unmatched junction bases: 4. CDR3 protein: CASSLKASGRDTQYF. CDR3 DNA sequence: TGTGCCAGCAGCTTAAAGGCTAGCGGGAGGGATACGCAGTATTTT. Full variable domain (missing parts from reference TRBV7-8 and TRBJ2-3): GAGVSQSPRYKVAKRGQDVALRCDPISGHVSLFWYQQALGQGPEFLTYFQNEAQLDKSGLPSDRFFAERPEGSVSTLKIQRTQQEDSAVYLCASSLKASGRDTQYFGPGTRLTVL.

This chain uses TRBV7-2 with TRBJ1-1; D is possibly TRBD1 (5 bases). CDR1 is SGHTA, CDR2 FQGNSA, per germline. V was clipped by 3 bases and J by 1 base, with 12 bases between them. This CDR3 region has 15 residues. The CDR3 coding sequence is TGTACCAGCAGCTTGCAGGGCACGGGGAACACTGAAGCTTTCTTT. This codes for CTSSLQGTGNTEAFF. The complete variable domain, with remaining parts taken from reference TRBV7-2 and TRBJ1-1, reads GAGVSQSPSNKVTEKGKDVELRCDPISGHTALYWYRQSLGQGLEFLIYFQGNSAPDKSGLPSDRFSAERTGGSVSTLTIQRTQQEDSAVYLCTSSLQGTGNTEAFFGQGTRLTVV.

The chain carries TRBV24-1 and TRBJ1-2, with 9 bases matching TRBD1. The germline CDR1 and CDR2 sequences are KGHDR and SFDVKD. V trimming: 7 bases; J trimming: 4 bases; junction bases outside the gene matches: 18. CDR3 length equals 18 residues. CDR3 protein: CATRAPPGQGRGGYGYTF. The CDR3 DNA sequence: TGTGCCACCAGAGCTCCCCCCGGACAGGGGAGGGGCGGCTATGGCTACACCTTC.

The chain is built from TRBV20-1 and TRBJ1-3, with a possible D match to TRBD1 (6 bases). The germline CDR1 and CDR2 sequences are DFQATT and SNEGSKA (reference sequence). The CDR3 consists of 15 residues. V lost 1 base and J lost 4, with 14 bases in between. The CDR3 DNA sequence: TGCAGTGCTAGAGCTCTACAGGGCTCGGGAAACACCATATATTTT. It yields the protein CSARALQGSGNTIYF.

Concerning this clonotype: An end of the junction does not agree with germline; a read error may underlie this. The rearrangement joins TRBV7-2 to TRBJ1-5; possibly TRBD1 for D (5 bases). This CDR3 is built from 14 residues. Germline V gives CDR1 SGHTA, CDR2 FQGNSA. CDR3 nucleotides: TGTGCCAGCAGCGTGGGACCTCCCAATCAGCCCCGGCATTTT. This translates into CASSVGPPNQPRHF. The variable domain in full, completed from reference TRBV7-2 and TRBJ1-5, reads GAGVSQSPSNKVTEKGKDVELRCDPISGHTALYWYRQSLGQGLEFLIYFQGNSAPDKSGLPSDRFSAERTGGSVSTLTIQRTQQEDSAVYLCASSVGPPNQPRHFGDGTRLSIL.

The V gene is TRBV6-5, the J gene TRBJ1-5; 7 bases fit TRBD1. V lost 2 bases to trimming and J lost 2 bases; unmatched junction nucleotides: 3. The germline CDR1 and CDR2 sequences are MNHEY and SVGAGI. This CDR3 region has 15 residues. The CDR3 is CASSYGGTGNQPQHF. CDR3 sequence (DNA): TGTGCCAGCAGTTACGGAGGGACAGGCAATCAGCCCCAGCATTTT.

This clonotype was picked up a small number of times. The CDR3 loop is CASSFQTGGRETQYF. CDR3 DNA: TGTGCCAGCAGTTTCCAAACAGGGGGCCGGGAGACCCAGTACTTC. The chain uses TRBV28 and TRBJ2-5; 9 nucleotides line up with TRBD1. Germline-derived CDR1 and CDR2 are MDHEN and SYDVKM. This CDR3 spans 15 amino acids. The trim removed 3 bases at V and 5 bases at J, leaving 7 bases unmatched.

This rearrangement joins TRBV6-1 to TRBJ1-3; D perhaps matches TRBD1 (5 bases). CDR3 size: 17 residues. Per the germline V gene, CDR1 is MNHNS and CDR2 is SASEGT. V lost 7 bases and J 2 bases, leaving 21 bases between the germline ends. DNA of the CDR3: TGTGCCAGCACCGCAACTGGGGACGTACGTCCTGGAAACACCATATATTTT. It codes for CASTATGDVRPGNTIYF.

The chain recombines TRBV15 with TRBJ1-1; 8 bases line up with TRBD1. The CDR3 has 17 amino acids. Germline V gene data show CDR1 as LNHNV and CDR2 as YYDKDF (reference sequence). Losses at the gene ends were 1 base for V and 0 bases for J; bases not matched to a gene: 7. CDR3 loop: CATSRGGTGFMNTEAFF. The CDR3 region has the DNA TGTGCCACCAGCAGAGGTGGGACAGGATTTATGAACACTGAAGCTTTCTTT. Drawing the rest from reference TRBV15 and TRBJ1-1, the complete variable domain is DAMVIQNPRYQVTQFGKPVTLSCSQTLNHNVMYWYQQKSSQAPKLLFHYYDKDFNNEADTPDNFQSRRPNTSFCFLDIRSPGLGDTAMYLCATSRGGTGFMNTEAFFGQGTRLTVV.

The chain couples TRBV6-1 to TRBJ2-1, with 7 bases lining up with TRBD1. Germline CDR1 is MNHNS and CDR2 is SASEGT. This CDR3 has 14 residues. J was trimmed by 2 bases and V by 8 bases; bases with no gene match: 6. CDR3 protein: CASLSGGPYNEQFF. In DNA, the CDR3 is TGTGCCAGCCTATCAGGGGGACCCTACAATGAGCAGTTCTTC.

The chain carries TRBV24-1 and TRBJ2-7, with 7 nucleotides matching TRBD2. The V gene end was trimmed by 4 bases and the J gene end by 6 bases; junction bases not matched to a gene: 14. This CDR3 is built from 16 residues. Germline V gene data show CDR1 as KGHDR and CDR2 as SFDVKD. CDR3 protein: CATSDPTDSGGGEQYF. As DNA, the CDR3 is TGTGCCACCAGTGACCCCACCGACTCTGGGGGGGGCGAGCAGTACTTC.

J is TRBJ1-2 and V is TRBV7-2; D is ambiguous. In germline, CDR1 is SGHTA, CDR2 FQGNSA. V was trimmed by 1 base and J by 5 bases, leaving 14 bases between them. The CDR3 extends over 15 amino acids. This CDR3 reads CASSLVQRPSYGYTF. In DNA form, the CDR3 reads TGTGCCAGCAGCTTAGTTCAACGCCCTTCTTATGGCTACACCTTC.

V usage is TRBV4-3 and J usage is TRBJ1-4; no definite D call. Looked up from germline, CDR1 is LGHNA and CDR2 is YSLEER. Trimming stripped 0 bases from V and 5 bases from J, with 10 bases between. The CDR3 length is 15 residues. In DNA form, the CDR3 reads TGCGCCAGCAGCCAAGAGGCCAGTCTAAATGAAAAACTGTTTTTT. Translating gives CASSQEASLNEKLFF.

This chain uses TRBV7-8 with TRBJ1-5, with TRBD1 matching over 9 bases. The V segment lost 1 base and the J segment 8 bases; nucleotides outside the gene matches: 3. Germline lookup yields CDR1 SGHVS and CDR2 FQNEAQ. CDR3 length equals 14 residues. The CDR3 loop is CASSLDRGQKPQHF. In DNA form, the CDR3 reads TGTGCCAGCAGCTTAGACAGGGGGCAGAAGCCCCAGCATTTT.

V gene TRBV6-1 combines with J gene TRBJ2-3; D could derive from TRBD1 or TRBD2 (5 bases each). This CDR3 region has 18 residues. CDR1 MNHNS and CDR2 SASEGT come from the germline V gene. V shed 5 bases and J shed 7 bases, with 28 bases lying between them. The CDR3 here is CASSTQPGGTQGPYTQYF. CDR3 sequence (DNA): TGTGCCAGCAGTACCCAACCGGGTGGGACCCAAGGACCGTATACGCAGTATTTT.